These 21 T cell receptor beta chains were sequenced from one sample in a study of blood T cell repertoires in COVID-19. Here immunoSEQ multiplex PCR was the method, and the copy in TCRdb shows in-frame clones only, minus some. The table includes some 200,000 clones, around 84% detected once. Material: peripheral blood. These receptors originate from a woman aged 35 to 49 who had recovered from COVID-19.

The rearrangement joins TRBV18 to TRBJ1-1, with 10 bases lining up with TRBD1. Germline V gene data show CDR1 as KGHSH and CDR2 as LQKENI. The CDR3 is 14 residues long. Trimming removed 6 bases from V and 7 bases from J; junction bases left unmatched: 8. The DNA for the CDR3 is TGTGCCAGCTCCCAAGGACAGGGGGTCGATGAAGCTTTCTTT. The encoded protein is CASSQGQGVDEAFF.

This chain connects TRBV5-1 to TRBJ1-4; D gene uncertain. CDR3 length equals 13 residues. V was trimmed by 2 bases and J by 10 bases, leaving 12 bases between them. CDR1 SGHRS and CDR2 YFSETQ come from the germline V gene. The CDR3 protein is CASSLEDGGKLFF. The CDR3 bases are TGCGCCAGCAGCTTAGAGGACGGAGGAAAACTGTTTTTT.

V usage is TRBV5-1 and J usage is TRBJ2-5; a weak D match, TRBD1 (6 bases). The germline CDR1 and CDR2 sequences are SGHRS and YFSETQ. The CDR3 has 14 residues. The V gene lost 4 bases and the J gene lost 3 bases, with 13 bases spanning the gap. CDR3 coding DNA: TGCGCCAGCAGCAGGGTGGCAGGGGAAGAGACCCAGTACTTC. It yields the protein CASSRVAGEETQYF. Supplemented by reference TRBV5-1 and TRBJ2-5, the full variable domain reads KAGVTQTPRYLIKTRGQQVTLSCSPISGHRSVSWYQQTPGQGLQFLFEYFSETQRNKGNFPGRFSGRQFSNSRSEMNVSTLELGDSALYLCASSRVAGEETQYFGPGTRLLVL.

This rearrangement joins TRBV30 to TRBJ1-2; D uncertain. Germline V gene sequence: CDR1 GTSNPN, CDR2 SVGIG (reference sequence). There are 13 residues in the CDR3. V lost 2 bases, J lost 5 bases, and 12 bases lay in between. CDR3 amino acids: CAWSPGIRYGYTF. CDR3 sequence (DNA): TGTGCCTGGAGTCCCGGGATTCGGTATGGCTACACCTTC.

The J gene is TRBJ2-1, the V gene TRBV4-3; a possible D gene is TRBD1 (5 bases). CDR3 length equals 17 residues. V was trimmed by 1 base and J by 2 bases, leaving 15 bases between them. The germline V gene encodes CDR1 LGHNA and CDR2 YSLEER. The CDR3, as DNA: TGCGCCAGCAGCCAAGGAGATGTGACAGAGACCTACAATGAGCAGTTCTTC. Residues: CASSQGDVTETYNEQFF.

J is TRBJ1-1 and V is TRBV11-2; perhaps TRBD1 as D (5 bases). V lost 6 bases, J lost 0 bases, and 17 bases lay in between. CDR3 length: 16 residues. Germline values: CDR1 SGHAT, CDR2 FQNNGV. CDR3 sequence reads: CASSSWGGELNTEAFF. Here the CDR3 DNA reads TGTGCCAGCAGTTCTTGGGGGGGGGAATTGAACACTGAAGCTTTCTTT.

This clone was seen a handful of times. The V gene is TRBV5-1, the J gene TRBJ2-7, with 9 bases fitting TRBD1. Trimming took 8 bases from V and 3 from J; bases not matched to a gene: 9. Per the germline V gene, CDR1 is SGHRS and CDR2 is YFSETQ. This CDR3 contains 14 residues. The DNA of the CDR3 is TGCGCCAGTTACCCGGGACAGGGAATCTACGAGCAGTACTTC. It codes for CASYPGQGIYEQYF.

Turning to this clone: The limits of the CDR3 on the DNA are not certain, so only TCRdb's listed CDR3 is given. The chain combines TRBV27 with TRBJ1-2; the table assigns TRBD1, which was not confirmed against the DNA. Counting both end residues, the CDR3 totals 14 amino acids. Germline V gene sequence: CDR1 MNHEY, CDR2 SMNVEV (reference sequence). Here the CDR3 reads CASSSSTGAYGYTF.

The rearrangement links TRBV28 to TRBJ2-1, with 10 bases fitting TRBD2. The CDR3 spans 18 residues. The J segment lost 3 bases and the V segment lost 9 bases, leaving 17 bases of the junction unmatched. Germline lookup yields CDR1 MDHEN and CDR2 SYDVKM. The CDR3 loop is CASQPTLGTSGDYNEQFF. DNA of the CDR3: TGTGCCAGTCAGCCTACCCTGGGCACTAGCGGGGACTACAATGAGCAGTTCTTC.

V and J are TRBV6-2 or TRBV6-3 and TRBJ1-1, with a possible D match to TRBD1 (5 bases). Germline V gives CDR1 MNHEY, CDR2 SVGEGT. The CDR3 length is 15 residues. Trimming stripped 2 bases from V and 1 base from J, with 11 bases between. The CDR3 is CASSYDVRGNTEAFF. Written as DNA, the CDR3 is TGTGCCAGCAGTTACGACGTTAGGGGGAACACTGAAGCTTTCTTT.

The CDR3 reads CASSSGQGYSSYNEQFF. The CDR3 DNA follows: TGCGCCAGCAGCTCGGGACAGGGATATAGCTCCTACAATGAGCAGTTCTTC. V is TRBV5-1 and J is TRBJ2-1, with TRBD1 matching over 9 bases. Germline-derived CDR1 and CDR2 are SGHRS and YFSETQ. The CDR3 is 17 amino acids. V shed 3 bases and J 0 bases; nucleotides not matched to a gene: 7.

The table lists this clone with a few counts. The genes are TRBV20-1 and TRBJ2-3, with unresolved D. Germline-derived CDR1 and CDR2 are DFQATT and SNEGSKA (reference sequence). The V end lost 3 bases, the J end lost 5 bases, and 9 bases lay between the germline ends. The CDR3 length is 12 residues. CDR3 in DNA: TGCAGTGCTAGTCCTACCCTAGATACGCAGTATTTT. This sequence encodes CSASPTLDTQYF.

The V and J genes are TRBV9 and TRBJ2-2, with TRBD2 matching 9 bases. The ends lost 4 bases at V and 5 bases at J; junction bases unmatched: 9. This CDR3 comprises 16 residues. CDR1 SGDLS and CDR2 YYNGEE come from the germline V gene. CDR3 in amino acids: CASSPKAGGRTGELFF. In DNA, the CDR3 is TGTGCCAGCAGCCCAAAGGCGGGGGGGCGGACCGGGGAGCTGTTTTTT. Based on the CDR3 plus reference TRBV9 and TRBJ2-2, the full variable domain is DSGVTQTPKHLITATGQRVTLRCSPRSGDLSVYWYQQSLDQGLQFLIQYYNGEERAKGNILERFSAQQFPDLHSELNLSSLELGDSALYFCASSPKAGGRTGELFFGEGSRLTVL.

This chain uses TRBV7-9 with TRBJ1-2; D unresolved. Trimming left V 1 base short and J 6 bases short, with 12 bases between. Germline V gene lookup returns CDR1 SEHNR and CDR2 FQNEAQ (reference sequence). The CDR3 runs 14 residues. The DNA for the CDR3 is TGTGCCAGCAGCTTAGACGTCAGGAGGAATGGCTACACCTTC. Protein sequence: CASSLDVRRNGYTF.

The chain couples TRBV10-3 to TRBJ1-1; TRBD1 matches 10 bases. CDR1 ENHRY and CDR2 SYGVKD come from the germline V gene. The CDR3 consists of 14 residues. The V and J ends lost 10 bases and 2 bases, in that order; junction bases with no gene match: 7. Written as DNA, the CDR3 is TGTGCCACCGGCCGGGACAGGGGAAACACTGAAGCTTTCTTT. The encoded protein is CATGRDRGNTEAFF.

This chain uses TRBV29-1 with TRBJ2-1; 7 nucleotides match TRBD1. CDR1 is SQVTM and CDR2 is ANQGSEA in the germline V gene. The CDR3 is 15 residues long. V gave up 1 base and J gave up 9 bases; unmatched junction bases: 12. The chain's CDR3 is CSVEGVGGAGSEQFF. The CDR3 DNA sequence: TGCAGCGTTGAAGGAGTAGGGGGCGCGGGCAGTGAGCAGTTCTTC.

The chain is built from TRBV11-1 and TRBJ2-2; 10 nucleotides match TRBD1. Unmatched junction bases numbered 14, after V lost 5 bases and J lost 14 bases. CDR1 and CDR2 from the germline V gene are SGHAT and FQDESV (reference sequence). The CDR3 spans 15 residues. Here the CDR3 DNA reads TGTGCCAGCAGCCGGGCGTGGGGACAGGGGCTGTCTCTGTTTTTT. It translates to CASSRAWGQGLSLFF.

The chain uses TRBV6-2 or TRBV6-3 and TRBJ2-7, with TRBD2 matching 7 bases. Looked up from germline, CDR1 is MNHEY and CDR2 is SVGEGT. V gave up 5 bases and J gave up 1 base; unmatched junction bases: 8. The CDR3 is made up of 15 amino acids. This chain's CDR3 is CASSRGGNPSYEQYF. The CDR3 bases are TGTGCCAGCAGTCGCGGGGGAAACCCATCCTACGAGCAGTACTTC.

This clone was found once. V usage is TRBV18 and J usage is TRBJ2-5; no reliable D call. CDR1 is KGHSH and CDR2 is LQKENI in the germline V gene. The CDR3 has 13 amino acids. The V and J ends lost 3 bases and 2 bases respectively, with 7 bases between them. Written as DNA, the CDR3 is TGTGCCAGCTCACCCCCTTTTCAAGAGACCCAGTACTTC. Its protein product is CASSPPFQETQYF.

This chain connects TRBV19 to TRBJ2-7; 7 positions agree with TRBD1. Looked up from germline, CDR1 is LNHDA and CDR2 is SQIVND (reference sequence). V was clipped by 5 bases and J by 3 bases; unmatched bases: 4. This CDR3 is 13 amino acids long. In DNA form, the CDR3 reads TGTGCCAGTAGTGCCGGGACAGTCTACGAGCAGTACTTC. Translated, it gives CASSAGTVYEQYF.

This clone was recorded once. The chain is built from TRBV19 and TRBJ2-2, with 7 bases matching TRBD1. Germline CDR1 is LNHDA and CDR2 is SQIVND (reference sequence). J lost 4 bases, V lost 7 bases, and 12 bases had no gene match. This CDR3 comprises 16 residues. The CDR3 DNA reads as TGTGCCAGTACCGACACAGGGGCTGTGGGCACCGGGGAGCTGTTTTTT. Its protein is CASTDTGAVGTGELFF.